The 20 T cell receptor beta chains below all came from one sample that was sequenced in a study of blood T cell repertoires in COVID-19. Sequencing was performed with immunoSEQ multiplex PCR; in TCRdb, only in-frame clones are kept and a portion is missing. The data show around 360,000 clones, 80% to 90% seen once. Sequenced material: PBMCs or T cells enriched from blood (not recorded which). The receptors were sampled from a man aged 35 to 55 in a cohort exposed to, infected with or recovered from COVID-19 (not recorded which).

V and J are TRBV29-1 and TRBJ1-1; D ambiguous. From germline, CDR1 is SQVTM and CDR2 ANQGSEA. The CDR3 has 13 residues. Trimming removed 4 bases from V and 8 bases from J, with 17 bases in between. The CDR3 bases are TGCAGCGTTGGGGTTTTTGAGGTGAGCGAAGCTTTCTTT. Protein: CSVGVFEVSEAFF.

The chain links TRBV21-1 to TRBJ1-2; TRBD1 was called by the table and not checked on the DNA. TRBV21-1 is labeled a pseudogene. The CDR3 consists of 17 residues. The CDR3 sequence: CASSLSSTRGSNYGYTF. The CDR3 DNA reads as TGTGCCAGCAGCTTAAGTTCGACCAGGGGCTCTAACTATGGCTACACCTTC.

The V and J genes are TRBV11-2 and TRBJ2-2, with a possible D match to TRBD1 (6 bases). In germline, CDR1 is SGHAT, CDR2 FQNNGV. V lost 3 bases and J lost 6, with 11 bases in between. The CDR3 totals 14 residues. The CDR3 DNA reads TGTGCCAGCAGCTTTACAGGGTATGCCGGGGAGCTGTTTTTT. It yields the protein CASSFTGYAGELFF.

The V gene is TRBV5-1, the J gene TRBJ2-1; 12 positions match TRBD2. V trimming: 5 bases; J trimming: 9 bases; junction bases outside the gene matches: 3. The CDR3 is 13 amino acids. Germline loops: CDR1 SGHRS, CDR2 YFSETQ. The CDR3 loop is CASRTSGRSEQFF. The CDR3 nucleotides read TGCGCCAGCAGGACTAGCGGGAGATCTGAGCAGTTCTTC.

This chain joins TRBV2 and TRBJ2-7, with TRBD1 as a possible D gene (6 bases). The CDR3 sequence is 13 residues long. Germline CDR1 reads SNHLY; CDR2 reads FYNNEI. The V gene lost 10 bases and the J gene lost 5 bases, with 18 bases spanning the gap. In nucleotides, the CDR3 is TGTGCCAATCTAGGGGATTCAGGGGACGAGCAGTACTTC. Its translation: CANLGDSGDEQYF. Supplemented by reference TRBV2 and TRBJ2-7, the full variable domain reads EPEVTQTPSHQVTQMGQEVILRCVPISNHLYFYWYRQILGQKVEFLVSFYNNEISEKSEIFDDQFSVERPDGSNFTLKIRSTKLEDSAMYFCANLGDSGDEQYFGPGTRLTVT.

V usage is TRBV7-9 and J usage is TRBJ2-1, with D maybe TRBD1 (6 bases). Germline V CDR1 and CDR2: SEHNR, FQNEAQ (reference sequence). V dropped 5 bases and J dropped 7 bases, with 24 bases sitting between them. CDR3 size: 17 residues. The CDR3 DNA is TGTGCCAGCAGCCCCCCTGCAGGGACATCGCTGGGGAATGAGCAGTTCTTC. As protein: CASSPPAGTSLGNEQFF.

The J gene is TRBJ1-5, the V gene TRBV2; 7 bases agree with TRBD1. CDR3 length: 15 residues. The germline V gene has CDR1 SNHLY and CDR2 FYNNEI. V was clipped by 4 bases and J by 7 bases; unmatched bases: 10. CDR3 nucleotide sequence: TGTGCCAGCAGTGGGGGGTCGCAGGGGGAACAGCCCCAGCATTTT. Its protein is CASSGGSQGEQPQHF.

The chain is built from TRBV10-3 and TRBJ2-1; D might be TRBD2 (6 bases). The germline V gene encodes CDR1 ENHRY and CDR2 SYGVKD. The CDR3 extends over 14 amino acids. V was trimmed by 6 bases and J by 5 bases, leaving 14 bases between them. The CDR3 is CAIRPREPNNEQFF. CDR3 sequence (DNA): TGTGCCATCAGACCCCGGGAGCCCAACAATGAGCAGTTCTTC.

This sequence joins TRBV28 and TRBJ1-3, with D hard to call. This CDR3 spans 11 amino acids. With 6 bases removed from V and 4 bases from J, the gap between germline ends came to 4 bases. The V gene's germline CDR1 is MDHEN and CDR2 SYDVKM. The CDR3 sequence: CASRRGNTIYF. In nucleotides, the CDR3 is TGTGCCAGCAGGAGAGGAAACACCATATATTTT. Combining the CDR3 with reference TRBV28 and TRBJ1-3 gives the whole variable domain DVKVTQSSRYLVKRTGEKVFLECVQDMDHENMFWYRQDPGLGLRLIYFSYDVKMKEKGDIPEGYSVSREKKERFSLILESASTNQTSMYLCASRRGNTIYFGEGSWLTVV.

This chain uses TRBV30 with TRBJ1-6; TRBD1 might be the D (5 bases). Looked up from germline, CDR1 is GTSNPN and CDR2 is SVGIG (reference sequence). The CDR3 is made up of 14 amino acids. V lost 3 bases and J 7 bases, leaving 13 bases between the germline ends. The CDR3 DNA reads as TGTGCCTGGAGCGAACAGGTTATCAATTCACCCCTCCACTTT. This translates into CAWSEQVINSPLHF.

This chain links TRBV6-5 with TRBJ2-2; 14 bases are shared with TRBD2. The CDR3 is 15 amino acids. Germline loops: CDR1 MNHEY, CDR2 SVGAGI. Losses at the gene ends were 6 bases for V and 6 bases for J; bases not matched to a gene: 3. The CDR3 here is CASRLTSGRAGELFF. CDR3 DNA sequence: TGTGCCAGCAGGCTGACTAGCGGGAGGGCCGGGGAGCTGTTTTTT.

This chain links TRBV19 with TRBJ1-5; possible D gene TRBD1, 6 bases. Germline values: CDR1 LNHDA, CDR2 SQIVND (reference sequence). The V gene lost 9 bases and the J gene lost 4 bases, with 19 bases spanning the gap. The CDR3 runs 15 residues. CDR3 in amino acids: CASTPTGGGNQPQHF. For the CDR3, the DNA is TGTGCCAGCACCCCCACGGGGGGCGGGAATCAGCCCCAGCATTTT.

The J gene is TRBJ1-2, the V gene TRBV10-3, with D possibly matching TRBD1 (6 bases). V dropped 7 bases and J dropped 5 bases, with 11 bases sitting between them. CDR3 length: 12 residues. Germline CDR1 and CDR2: ENHRY and SYGVKD. CDR3 nucleotides: TGTGCCATCAACGAGGGGGGGTATGGCTACACCTTC. It yields the protein CAINEGGYGYTF.

The V call is TRBV6-5, the J call TRBJ1-1; D ambiguous. Between the trimmed V and J ends, which lost 7 bases and 1 base, there was a span of 10 bases. Germline lookup yields CDR1 MNHEY and CDR2 SVGAGI. The CDR3 is made up of 13 amino acids. The CDR3 region is CASNHRQNTEAFF. CDR3 sequence (DNA): TGTGCCAGCAACCACCGACAGAACACTGAAGCTTTCTTT.

This chain links TRBV27 with TRBJ2-1, with TRBD2 identical over 14 bases. The CDR3 consists of 14 residues. V trimming: 5 bases; J trimming: 10 bases; junction bases outside the gene matches: 4. CDR1 MNHEY and CDR2 SMNVEV come from the germline V gene (reference sequence). Written as DNA, the CDR3 is TGTGCCAGCAGTGGGACTAGCGGGAGCCGAGAGCAGTTCTTC. Protein: CASSGTSGSREQFF.

This chain uses TRBV29-1 with TRBJ2-1; TRBD1 aligns across 9 bases. Germline CDR1 is SQVTM and CDR2 is ANQGSEA. The V and J ends lost 6 bases and 4 bases, in that order; junction bases with no gene match: 4. The CDR3 length is 13 residues. The CDR3 spells CSVRDRVYNEQFF. The CDR3, as DNA: TGCAGCGTCCGGGACAGGGTTTACAATGAGCAGTTCTTC.

The chain recombines TRBV3-1 (or the pseudogene TRBV3-2) with TRBJ2-7, with D possibly TRBD1 on 5 matching bases. This CDR3 contains 13 residues. The V and J ends lost 0 bases and 9 bases respectively, with 12 bases between them. Germline V gene data show CDR1 as LGHDT and CDR2 as YNNKEL (reference sequence). The CDR3 is CASSQEAHTGQYF. The DNA of the CDR3 is TGTGCCAGCAGCCAAGAAGCCCATACAGGGCAGTACTTC.

This chain joins TRBV5-1 and TRBJ2-3, with TRBD1 matching 7 bases. The junction had 10 bases not matched to a gene; V was cut back by 6 bases and J by 6 bases. CDR1 and CDR2 from the germline V gene are SGHRS and YFSETQ. The CDR3 covers 14 residues. CDR3 residues: CASTPLTGEDTQYF. For the CDR3, the DNA is TGCGCCAGCACACCCTTAACAGGGGAGGATACGCAGTATTTT.

The chain carries TRBV5-1 and TRBJ1-4; TRBD1 aligns across 7 bases. Per germline, CDR1 SGHRS and CDR2 YFSETQ. The ends lost 0 bases at V and 5 bases at J; junction bases unmatched: 1. The CDR3 consists of 14 residues. This CDR3 is CASSLEGGNEKLFF. The CDR3 nucleotides are TGCGCCAGCAGCTTGGAAGGGGGCAATGAAAAACTGTTTTTT.

The V and J genes are TRBV5-1 and TRBJ1-5; weak D call: TRBD1 (6 bases). CDR1 and CDR2 from the germline V gene are SGHRS and YFSETQ. The V and J ends lost 3 bases and 7 bases respectively, with 8 bases between them. CDR3 length equals 12 residues. The CDR3 bases are TGCGCCAGCAGCTCACAGGGCCAGCCCCAGCATTTT. Its protein is CASSSQGQPQHF.